Below, 4 T cell receptor beta chains from the same sample are listed, as sequenced in a study of blood T cell repertoires in COVID-19. Sequencing was performed with immunoSEQ multiplex PCR; in TCRdb, only in-frame clones are kept and a portion is missing. Of 280,000 or so clones in the sample, around 85% are singletons; the top ten hold over 2%. Sequencing was carried out using PBMCs or T cells enriched from blood (not recorded which). The receptors shown here come from a man aged 30 to 45 who had recovered from COVID-19.

This clone was detected once. Other DNA sequences in this sample translate to the same CDR3. The genes are TRBV18 and TRBJ1-1; 7 bases are a match to TRBD1. Trimming took 3 bases from V and 3 from J; bases not matched to a gene: 1. Germline CDR1 reads KGHSH; CDR2 reads LQKENI. This CDR3 has 13 residues. This CDR3 is CASSPTGDTEAFF. CDR3 nucleotide sequence: TGTGCCAGCTCACCTACAGGGGACACTGAAGCTTTCTTT.

This sequence joins TRBV4-3 and TRBJ2-7; 7 bases match TRBD2. Germline lookup yields CDR1 LGHNA and CDR2 YSLEER. The CDR3 extends over 16 amino acids. V was pared by 0 bases and J by 9 bases, with 14 bases of the junction left unmatched. The DNA of the CDR3 is TGCGCCAGCAGCCAAGATCTTTTAGCGGGTGGTGAGGTGCAGTACTTC. It codes for CASSQDLLAGGEVQYF.

J is TRBJ1-1 and V is TRBV6-5; D call uncertain. The CDR3 runs to 13 residues. V lost 2 bases and J 6 bases, leaving 10 bases between the germline ends. CDR1 and CDR2 (germline): MNHEY, SVGAGI. The CDR3 loop reads CASSYRGAAEAFF. The CDR3 nucleotides read TGTGCCAGCAGTTACAGAGGTGCTGCTGAAGCTTTCTTT.

This rearrangement joins TRBV6-1 to TRBJ2-7; TRBD1 might be the D (6 bases). Trimming stripped 6 bases from V and 1 base from J, with 16 bases between. CDR3 length: 15 amino acids. CDR1 and CDR2 from the germline V gene are MNHNS and SASEGT. Here the CDR3 DNA reads TGTGCCAGCAGGGGGACATCAGGAAGTTCCTACGAGCAGTACTTC. This translates into CASRGTSGSSYEQYF.